The 16 T cell receptor beta chains in this list originate from one sample, sequenced in a study of spatial heterogeneity in lung cancer. TCRdb reanalysed the 5' RACE reads using MiXCR and keeps one entry per CDR3 protein. Of around 11,000 distinct CDR3 sequences detected, around 6.9% appear once; the ten largest clones hold 28%. Sample time point: sample taken at primary tumor resection. TCRs were sequenced from unsorted whole RNA of tumor, nontumor lung or PBMC. The material sequenced was PBMCs, taken at surgery. These receptors all stem from a male donor with early-stage non-small cell lung cancer.

In its sample, this clonotype is medium-sized. Within a library made for alpha chains, this beta chain is off target, and its count is uninformative. This chain links TRBV7-9 with TRBJ1-2, with D hard to call. This CDR3 is built from 14 residues. V was trimmed by 1 base and J by 1 base, leaving 7 bases between them. The germline gives CDR1 SEHNR, CDR2 FQNEAQ (reference sequence). CDR3 residues: CASSLGGRNYGYTF. The CDR3 region has the DNA TGTGCCAGCAGCTTAGGCGGACGTAACTATGGCTACACCTTC.

This clonotype is deemed medium-sized. This beta chain was picked up by a library intended for alpha chains and is off target, so its count carries little meaning. Written as DNA, the CDR3 is TGTGCCAGCAGTGCTTACAACGAGCAGTACTTC. Encoded protein: CASSAYNEQYF. J is TRBJ2-7 and V is TRBV28; D remains ambiguous. V was cut by 5 bases and J by 5 bases, with 7 bases left in between. CDR1 and CDR2 (germline): MDHEN, SYDVKM. The CDR3 length is 11 residues.

By share of the sample, this clonotype is medium-sized. A library made for alpha chains picked up this beta chain off target, so its size means little. The CDR3 sequence is CASSTTVYEQYF. Here the CDR3 DNA reads TGTGCCAGCAGCACGACAGTCTACGAGCAGTACTTC. The gene calls are TRBV7-9 and TRBJ2-7, with a possible D match to TRBD1 (5 bases). Trimming stripped 5 bases from V and 3 bases from J, with 8 bases between. The germline CDR1 and CDR2 sequences are SEHNR and FQNEAQ (reference sequence). There are 12 residues in the CDR3.

This clonotype occurred a few times. With the library built for alpha chains, this beta chain is off target and its frequency is not meaningful. This rearrangement joins TRBV6-2 or TRBV6-3 to TRBJ1-6, with 12 bases fitting TRBD1. CDR3 length: 14 amino acids. Germline CDR1 is MNHEY and CDR2 is SVGEGT. With 8 bases clipped from V and 14 bases from J, the junction kept 10 bases outside the gene matches. The CDR3 DNA reads TGTGCCAGCGGCGGGACAGGGGGCGCGGGCTCCCTCCACTTT. Its translation: CASGGTGGAGSLHF.

This clonotype occurred a few times. Since the library was made to target alpha chains, this beta chain is a stray read and its abundance is not meaningful. The V call is TRBV18, the J call TRBJ2-1, with 7 bases that match TRBD2. CDR3 length equals 15 residues. Unmatched junction bases numbered 1, after V lost 2 bases and J lost 0 bases. The germline CDR1 and CDR2 sequences are KGHSH and LQKENI. CDR3 sequence reads: CASSPGGGSYNEQFF. The CDR3 region has the DNA TGTGCCAGCTCACCAGGGGGGGGCTCCTACAATGAGCAGTTCTTC.

This clonotype was detected only a few times. The size of this beta chain means little, since it is a stray read in a library made for alpha chains. The chain combines TRBV7-2 with TRBJ1-1; D gene unclear. Germline V gives CDR1 SGHTA, CDR2 FQGNSA. V was clipped by 1 base and J by 4 bases, with 10 bases between them. The CDR3 spans 14 residues. This CDR3 is CASSLDGSSTEAFF. In DNA form, the CDR3 reads TGTGCCAGCAGCTTAGATGGTTCAAGCACTGAAGCTTTCTTT.

This clonotype was found many times. This beta chain is a stray read from a library made for alpha chains; its abundance is not meaningful. In DNA, the CDR3 is TGCAGTGCTAGTCTAGCGGGGCCCACCGGGGAGCTGTTTTTT. It encodes CSASLAGPTGELFF. This chain joins TRBV20-1 and TRBJ2-2; TRBD2 aligns across 9 bases. Germline trimming cut 3 bases from V and 4 bases from J; bases unmatched to any gene: 3. Germline V gene data show CDR1 as DFQATT and CDR2 as SNEGSKA (reference sequence). This CDR3 spans 14 amino acids.

This clonotype is medium-sized (0.01 to 0.1%) by share. In a library made to pick up alpha chains, this beta chain is a stray read with a size that means little. This chain links TRBV20-1 with TRBJ2-1; 13 bases agree with TRBD2. The ends lost 1 base at V and 5 bases at J; junction bases unmatched: 5. Germline V gives CDR1 DFQATT, CDR2 SNEGSKA (reference sequence). The length of the CDR3 is 16 residues. The CDR3 is CSARVGLAGAHNEQFF. The CDR3 coding sequence is TGCAGTGCTAGAGTTGGACTAGCGGGGGCCCACAATGAGCAGTTCTTC.

With respect to this clonotype: Little can be read into the size of this beta chain, an off-target read in a library designed for alpha chains. The chain couples TRBV7-8 to TRBJ2-7; TRBD2 aligns across 14 bases. Per germline, CDR1 SGHVS and CDR2 FQNEAQ. The ends lost 6 bases at V and 1 base at J; junction bases unmatched: 8. The CDR3 contains 17 residues. DNA of the CDR3: TGTGCCAGCAGGCTAGGGACTAGCGGGAGTGCTTCCTACGAGCAGTACTTC. The encoded protein is CASRLGTSGSASYEQYF.

Concerning this clonotype: Since it is a stray read in a library aimed at alpha chains, this beta chain has a size that is not meaningful. The CDR3 DNA follows: TGCGCCAGCAGCCAAGCGCCTAGCGGGAGCTCCTACAATGAGCAGTTCTTC. It specifies CASSQAPSGSSYNEQFF. The V gene is TRBV4-1, the J gene TRBJ2-1; 10 nucleotides align to TRBD2. The length of the CDR3 is 17 residues. Germline V gene data show CDR1 as MGHRA and CDR2 as YSYEKL. Unmatched junction bases numbered 3, after V lost 1 base and J lost 0 bases.

As to this clonotype: Since it is a stray read in a library aimed at alpha chains, this beta chain has a size that is not meaningful. The rearrangement links TRBV20-1 to TRBJ1-1; D may be TRBD1 (5 bases). The germline V and J ends were trimmed by 1 base and 6 bases, with 6 bases remaining between them. Per germline, CDR1 DFQATT and CDR2 SNEGSKA (reference sequence). There are 11 residues in the CDR3. The CDR3 here is CSARGGAEAFF. For the CDR3, the DNA is TGCAGTGCTAGAGGGGGGGCTGAAGCTTTCTTT.

This clonotype was counted ten times or more. Since it is a stray read in a library aimed at alpha chains, this beta chain has a size that is not meaningful. The chain links TRBV5-1 to TRBJ2-4; D remains unclear. The ends were cut back, 2 bases at V and 0 bases at J, with 9 bases in the middle. Germline V gives CDR1 SGHRS, CDR2 YFSETQ. The CDR3 is made up of 15 amino acids. The CDR3 reads CASSFRDRAKNIQYF. In DNA form, the CDR3 reads TGCGCCAGCAGCTTCCGTGACCGAGCCAAAAACATTCAGTACTTC.

This clonotype is labeled as medium-sized. This beta chain turned up in a library designed for alpha chains; as an off-target read, its abundance says little. The chain carries TRBV9 and TRBJ2-5; D uncertain. Trimming removed 0 bases from V and 7 bases from J, with 10 bases in between. Germline assignment: CDR1 SGDLS and CDR2 YYNGEE. This CDR3 has 13 amino acids. The CDR3 coding sequence is TGTGCCAGCAGCGTAGCTGCCCTAAGGACCCAGTACTTC. Its translation: CASSVAALRTQYF.

In this sample, this clonotype turned up many times. This beta chain is an off-target read within a library intended for alpha chains, so its frequency means little. This chain joins TRBV11-2 and TRBJ2-1; 8 bases match TRBD2. This CDR3 contains 12 residues. The germline gives CDR1 SGHAT, CDR2 FQNNGV. After removal of 5 bases from V and 8 bases from J, the junction contained 2 bases not matched to a gene. The DNA for the CDR3 is TGTGCCAGCAGCCCTAGCGGGTATGAGCAGTTCTTC. Protein: CASSPSGYEQFF.

This clonotype turned up a few times. This beta chain is an unintended read in a library built for alpha chains; its size means little. The chain employs TRBV7-2 and TRBJ2-1; D is uncertain. V lost 1 base and J 5 bases, leaving 6 bases between the germline ends. This CDR3 comprises 13 residues. In germline, CDR1 is SGHTA, CDR2 FQGNSA. The CDR3 here is CASSLGIDNEQFF. CDR3 bases: TGTGCCAGCAGCTTAGGAATCGACAATGAGCAGTTCTTC. The whole variable domain, filled in from reference TRBV7-2 and TRBJ2-1, reads GAGVSQSPSNKVTEKGKDVELRCDPISGHTALYWYRQSLGQGLEFLIYFQGNSAPDKSGLPSDRFSAERTGGSVSTLTIQRTQQEDSAVYLCASSLGIDNEQFFGPGTRLTVL.

As to this clonotype: The size of this beta chain means little, since it is a stray read in a library made for alpha chains. This chain links TRBV12-5 with TRBJ1-4; the D is unclear. This CDR3 has 13 amino acids. Trimming removed 3 bases at V and 5 bases at J, with 7 bases between. From germline, CDR1 is LGHNT and CDR2 FRNRAP. The CDR3, as DNA: TGTGCTAGTGGTTTAGAACAAAATGAAAAACTGTTTTTT. Its protein product is CASGLEQNEKLFF.